This T cell receptor (beta chain) was found in a study of blood T cell repertoires in COVID-19. The CDR3 totals 16 residues. Original processing notes: From reference gene primer amplification, estimates of nucleated cell counts were derived. Clones were read by immunoSEQ multiplex PCR, and TCRdb kept only the in-frame ones, dropping some. For V, J and clone size, that table is used; D and trimming come from the DNA. Here the sample spans approximately 170,000 clones, around 87% being singletons. This sequence originates from a man between 18 and 29 years old with active or convalescent COVID-19. The specimen sequenced was peripheral blood. V gene TRBV12-1 combines with J gene TRBJ2-6; no DNA check was done on the table's D call, TRBD2. TRBV12-1 is a recognized pseudogene. As DNA, the CDR3 is TGTGCCAGCCGACTAGGGCGAGGCTCTGGGGCCAACGTCCTGACTTTC. This translates into CASRLGRGSGANVLTF.